This TCR beta chain was identified in a study of blood T cell repertoires in COVID-19. On the study more broadly: Samples of COVID-19 (acute and convalescent) were obtained from the United States, Italy and Spain.

In the original processing: It was from reference gene primer amplification that nucleated cell counts were estimated. The table came from immunoSEQ multiplex PCR; TCRdb's copy has only in-frame clones and leaves some out. The DNA was the basis for D and trimming; V, J and clone size are from that table. Here the sample spans 120,000 or so clones, 85% to 90% being singletons. The germline CDR1 and CDR2 sequences are SGHVS and FNYEAQ. CDR3 size: 15 residues. V lost 5 bases and J lost 5; bases outside the gene matches: 6. The sequenced material came from peripheral blood. The chain uses TRBV7-6 and TRBJ1-6; 7 bases line up with TRBD1. The TCR sequence derives from a human donor in a cohort sampled during active COVID-19. The CDR3 nucleotides read TGTGCCAGCAGCCCCGGGACAGCCAATAATTCACCCCTCCACTTT. This sequence encodes CASSPGTANNSPLHF.